These T cell receptor beta chains were read from a single sample in a study of OX40 agonist ivuxolimab in advanced cancers. Produced via immunoSEQ multiplex PCR; TCRdb's table is partial and in-frame only. In the table there are 65,000 to 80,000 clones, around 80% of which are singletons. Sequenced here: CD4+ or CD8+ T cells sorted from blood, sampled in a trial of the OX40 agonist ivuxolimab. Source of these receptors: an adult with an advanced solid tumor such as melanoma, head and neck, liver or kidney cancer. Each CDR3 is given with its conserved first and last residue. The order of the fields is J gene, V gene, D gene, CDR3 DNA, CDR3 protein. D genes are given only for firm matches.

J: TRBJ2-7
V: TRBV28
D: TRBD1
DNA: TGTGCCAGCAGTTGGACAGGGGGCGGCTACGAGCAGTACTTC
CDR3: CASSWTGGGYEQYF

J: TRBJ2-1
V: TRBV27
D: TRBD2
DNA: TGTGCCAGCAGGGGAGGGTACTCCTACAATGAGCAGTTCTTC
CDR3: CASRGGYSYNEQFF

J: TRBJ1-1
V: TRBV12-5
D: NA
DNA: TGTGCTAGTGGGGTTTTGGGGGTGAACACTGAAGCTTTCTTT
CDR3: CASGVLGVNTEAFF

J: TRBJ1-2
V: TRBV30
D: NA
DNA: TGTGCCTGGAGTGAGGAGCAATCTAACTATGGCTACACCTTC
CDR3: CAWSEEQSNYGYTF

J: TRBJ2-6
V: TRBV30
D: NA
DNA: TGTGCCTGGGACCCTTTCTCTGGGGCCAACGTCCTGACTTTC
CDR3: CAWDPFSGANVLTF

J: TRBJ1-1
V: TRBV2
D: NA
DNA: TGTGCCTGCGGGACGGGGATGAACACTGAAGCTTTCTTT
CDR3: CACGTGMNTEAFF

J: TRBJ1-6
V: TRBV21-1
D: NA
DNA: TGTGCCAGCAGCACCGGTTATAATTCACCCCTCCACTTT
CDR3: CASSTGYNSPLHF

J: TRBJ1-5
V: TRBV6-1
D: NA
DNA: TGTGCCAGCAGTCTCGAGGGCCCAGGGCCCCAGCATTTT
CDR3: CASSLEGPGPQHF

J: TRBJ1-4
V: TRBV5-1
D: NA
DNA: TGCGCCAGCCGGGTTCTGGGCTTAAATGAAAAACTGTTTTTT
CDR3: CASRVLGLNEKLFF

J: TRBJ1-3
V: TRBV10-3
D: NA
DNA: TGTGCCACCGAAGGCTCTGGAAACACCATATATTTT
CDR3: CATEGSGNTIYF

J: TRBJ1-4
V: TRBV21-1
D: NA
DNA: TGTGCCAGCAGCAAAAGCAATGTCAGGGGAGGGGGTGAAAAACTGTTTTTT
CDR3: CASSKSNVRGGGEKLFF